The entry that follows covers one T cell receptor beta chain sequence. This CDR3 region has 13 residues. The ends lost 6 bases at V and 5 bases at J; junction bases unmatched: 8. CDR1 is DFQATT, CDR2 SNEGSKA, per germline (reference sequence). Random hexamers were used to reverse transcribe the RNA input (about 0.45 to 1 ug). An immunoSEQ multiplex PCR generated amplified TCR beta CDR3 products spanning 54 Vbeta and 13 Jbeta. TCRdb used MiXCR to reprocess the immunoSEQ multiplex PCR reads, holding one entry per CDR3 protein. The sample yields about 210,000 distinct CDR3 sequences, about 96% seen once. This record comes from a study of CD8 T cells in Susac syndrome.

Sequenced sample: CD4+ T cells from PBMCs. The rearrangement joins TRBV20-1 to TRBJ2-5; 8 nucleotides agree with TRBD2. The source is a human donor with multiple sclerosis. This CDR3 is CSAVGLEGETQYF. CDR3 nucleotides: TGCAGTGCCGTGGGACTAGAGGGGGAGACCCAGTACTTC.